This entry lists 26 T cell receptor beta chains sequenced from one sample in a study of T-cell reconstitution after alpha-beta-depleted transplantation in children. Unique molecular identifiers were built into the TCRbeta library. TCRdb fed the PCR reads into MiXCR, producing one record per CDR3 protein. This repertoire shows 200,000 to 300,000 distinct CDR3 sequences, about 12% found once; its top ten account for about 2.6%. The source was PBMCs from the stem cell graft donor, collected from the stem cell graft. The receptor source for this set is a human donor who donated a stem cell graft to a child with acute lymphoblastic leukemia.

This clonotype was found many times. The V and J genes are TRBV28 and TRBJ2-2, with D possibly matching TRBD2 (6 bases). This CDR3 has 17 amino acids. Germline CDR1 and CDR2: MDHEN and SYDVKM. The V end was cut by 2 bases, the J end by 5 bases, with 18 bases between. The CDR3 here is CASSLPGLQPRTGELFF. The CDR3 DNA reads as TGTGCCAGCAGTTTACCCGGACTACAGCCGAGGACCGGGGAGCTGTTTTTT.

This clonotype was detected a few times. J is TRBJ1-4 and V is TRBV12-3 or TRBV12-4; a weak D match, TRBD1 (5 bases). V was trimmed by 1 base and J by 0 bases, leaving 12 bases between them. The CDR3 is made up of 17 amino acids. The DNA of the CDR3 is TGTGCCAGCAGTTTAGGGACAAGCGTCGCAACTAATGAAAAACTGTTTTTT. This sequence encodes CASSLGTSVATNEKLFF.

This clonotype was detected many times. The CDR3 DNA follows: TGCAGTGCTTCCCTGGCAGGGCCCCATCAGCCCCAGCATTTT. Protein product: CSASLAGPHQPQHF. The genes are TRBV20-1 and TRBJ1-5, with D maybe TRBD1 (5 bases). V lost 5 bases to trimming and J lost 5 bases, with 16 bases between them. The CDR3 is made up of 14 amino acids. CDR1 DFQATT and CDR2 SNEGSKA come from the germline V gene (reference sequence).

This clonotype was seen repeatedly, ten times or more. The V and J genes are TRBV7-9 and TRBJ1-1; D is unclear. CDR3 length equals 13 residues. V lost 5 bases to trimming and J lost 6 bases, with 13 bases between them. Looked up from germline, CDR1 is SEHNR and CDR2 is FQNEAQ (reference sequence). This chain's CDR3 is CASSNPPVAEAFF. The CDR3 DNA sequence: TGTGCCAGCAGCAACCCGCCGGTCGCTGAAGCTTTCTTT.

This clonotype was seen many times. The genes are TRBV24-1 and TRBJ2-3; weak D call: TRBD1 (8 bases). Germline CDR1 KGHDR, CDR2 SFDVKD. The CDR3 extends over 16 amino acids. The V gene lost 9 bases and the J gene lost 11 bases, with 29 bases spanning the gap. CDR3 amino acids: CATGGDRSLRREGQYF. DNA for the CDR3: TGTGCCACCGGGGGGGACAGGAGCCTGCGAAGAGAGGGGCAGTATTTT.

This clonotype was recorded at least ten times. In nucleotides, the CDR3 is TGTGCCAGCAGCCCAAGGGGCACTGAAGCTTTCTTT. The encoded protein is CASSPRGTEAFF. This chain links TRBV7-6 with TRBJ1-1, with D perhaps matching TRBD1 (5 bases). The length of the CDR3 is 12 residues. CDR1 and CDR2 (germline): SGHVS, FNYEAQ. Between the trimmed V and J ends, which lost 5 bases and 4 bases, there was a span of 8 bases.

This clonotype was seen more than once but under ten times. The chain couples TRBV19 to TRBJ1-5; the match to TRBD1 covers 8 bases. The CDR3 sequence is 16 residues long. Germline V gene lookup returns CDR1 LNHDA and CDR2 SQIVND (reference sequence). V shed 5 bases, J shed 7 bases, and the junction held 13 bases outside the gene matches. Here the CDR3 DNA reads TGTGCCAGTAGTCTCACATTAGCAGGGGGCAGACAGCCCCAGCATTTT. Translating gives CASSLTLAGGRQPQHF.

The CDR3 DNA sequence: TGTGCCAGCAGCCAAGAGCCCTCGGGCTACGAGCAGTACTTC. Residues: CASSQEPSGYEQYF. This chain joins TRBV4-2 and TRBJ2-7, with unresolved D. The CDR3 covers 14 residues. Germline assignment: CDR1 LGHNA and CDR2 YNFKEQ. Deletions cut 0 bases from V and 3 bases from J, with 9 bases between.

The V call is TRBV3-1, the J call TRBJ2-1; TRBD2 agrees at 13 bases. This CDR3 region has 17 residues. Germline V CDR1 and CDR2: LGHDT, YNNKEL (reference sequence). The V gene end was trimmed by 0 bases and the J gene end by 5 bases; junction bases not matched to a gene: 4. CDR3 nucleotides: TGTGCCAGCAGCCAAGATGGTGGGACTAGCGGGAACAATGAGCAGTTCTTC. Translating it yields CASSQDGGTSGNNEQFF.

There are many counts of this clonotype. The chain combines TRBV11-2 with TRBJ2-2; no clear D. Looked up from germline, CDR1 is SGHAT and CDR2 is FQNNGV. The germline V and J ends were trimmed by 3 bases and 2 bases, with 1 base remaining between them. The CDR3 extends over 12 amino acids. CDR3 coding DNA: TGTGCCAGCAGCTTTAACACCGGGGAGCTGTTTTTT. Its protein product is CASSFNTGELFF.

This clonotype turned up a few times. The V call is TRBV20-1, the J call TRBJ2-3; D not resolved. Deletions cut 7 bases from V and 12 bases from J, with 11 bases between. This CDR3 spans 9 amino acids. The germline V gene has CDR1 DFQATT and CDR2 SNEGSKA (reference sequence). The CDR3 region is CSDDPPQYF. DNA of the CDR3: TGCAGTGATGACCCGCCCCAGTATTTT.

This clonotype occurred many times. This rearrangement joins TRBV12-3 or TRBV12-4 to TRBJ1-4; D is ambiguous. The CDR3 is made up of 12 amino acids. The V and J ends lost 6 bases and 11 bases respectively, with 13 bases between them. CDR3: CASSQDTVKLFF. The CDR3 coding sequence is TGTGCCAGCAGCCAAGACACGGTCAAACTGTTTTTT.

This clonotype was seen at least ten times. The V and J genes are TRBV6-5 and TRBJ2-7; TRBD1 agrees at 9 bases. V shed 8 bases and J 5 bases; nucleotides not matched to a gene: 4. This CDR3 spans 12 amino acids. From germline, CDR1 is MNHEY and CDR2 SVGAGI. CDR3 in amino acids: CASGDRVNEQYF. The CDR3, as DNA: TGTGCCAGCGGGGACAGGGTAAACGAGCAGTACTTC.

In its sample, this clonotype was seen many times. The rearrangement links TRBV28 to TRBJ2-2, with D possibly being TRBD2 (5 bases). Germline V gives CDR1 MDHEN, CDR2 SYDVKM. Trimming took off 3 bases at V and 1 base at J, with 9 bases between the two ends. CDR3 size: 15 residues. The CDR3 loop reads CASSFLAWNTGELFF. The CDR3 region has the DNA TGTGCCAGCAGTTTTCTAGCTTGGAACACCGGGGAGCTGTTTTTT.

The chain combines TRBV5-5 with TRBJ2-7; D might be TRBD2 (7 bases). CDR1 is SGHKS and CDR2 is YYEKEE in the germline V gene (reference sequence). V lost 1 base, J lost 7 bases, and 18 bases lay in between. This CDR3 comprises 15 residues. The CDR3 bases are TGTGCCAGCAGCTTGTTAGGGGGGGGCGCGGGGGAGCAGTACTTC. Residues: CASSLLGGGAGEQYF.

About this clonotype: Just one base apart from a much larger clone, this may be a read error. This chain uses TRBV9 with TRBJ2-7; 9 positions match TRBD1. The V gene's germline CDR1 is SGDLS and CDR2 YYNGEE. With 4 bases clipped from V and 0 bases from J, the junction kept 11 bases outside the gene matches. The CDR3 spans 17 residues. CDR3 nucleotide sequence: TGTGCCAGCAGCCTGGGCGCCGGGACAGGGACCTCCTACGAGCAGTACTTC. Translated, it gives CASSLGAGTGTSYEQYF.

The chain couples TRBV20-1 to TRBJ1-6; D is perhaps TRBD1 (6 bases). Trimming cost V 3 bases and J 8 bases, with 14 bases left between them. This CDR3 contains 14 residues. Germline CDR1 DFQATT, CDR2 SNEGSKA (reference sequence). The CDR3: CSARVTGQDSPLHF. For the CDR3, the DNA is TGCAGTGCTAGGGTGACAGGCCAGGATTCACCCCTCCACTTT.

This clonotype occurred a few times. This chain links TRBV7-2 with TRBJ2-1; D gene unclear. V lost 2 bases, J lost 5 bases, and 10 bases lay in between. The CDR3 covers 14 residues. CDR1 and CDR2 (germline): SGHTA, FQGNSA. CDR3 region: CASSLMLRNNEQFF. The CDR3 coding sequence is TGTGCCAGCAGCTTAATGTTGAGGAACAATGAGCAGTTCTTC. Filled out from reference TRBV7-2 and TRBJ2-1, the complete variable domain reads GAGVSQSPSNKVTEKGKDVELRCDPISGHTALYWYRQSLGQGLEFLIYFQGNSAPDKSGLPSDRFSAERTGGSVSTLTIQRTQQEDSAVYLCASSLMLRNNEQFFGPGTRLTVL.

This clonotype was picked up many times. CDR3 loop: CAWSVEDNQPQHF. Written as DNA, the CDR3 is TGTGCCTGGAGTGTAGAGGACAATCAGCCCCAGCATTTT. The rearrangement joins TRBV30 to TRBJ1-5; no firm D call. Looked up from germline, CDR1 is GTSNPN and CDR2 is SVGIG (reference sequence). Trimming took 0 bases from V and 3 from J, leaving 6 bases between them. This CDR3 contains 13 residues.

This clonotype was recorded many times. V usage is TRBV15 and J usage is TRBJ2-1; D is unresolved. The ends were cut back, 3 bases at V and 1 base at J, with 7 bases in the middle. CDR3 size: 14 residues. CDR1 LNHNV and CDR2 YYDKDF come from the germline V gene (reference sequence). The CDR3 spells CATSSERSYNEQFF. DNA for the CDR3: TGTGCCACCAGCAGCGAACGGTCCTACAATGAGCAGTTCTTC. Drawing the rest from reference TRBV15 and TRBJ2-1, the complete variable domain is DAMVIQNPRYQVTQFGKPVTLSCSQTLNHNVMYWYQQKSSQAPKLLFHYYDKDFNNEADTPDNFQSRRPNTSFCFLDIRSPGLGDTAMYLCATSSERSYNEQFFGPGTRLTVL.

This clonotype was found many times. CDR3 amino acids: CATQPGQAQETQYF. CDR3 DNA sequence: TGTGCCACTCAACCGGGACAGGCCCAAGAGACCCAGTACTTC. The rearrangement links TRBV15 to TRBJ2-5; 8 nucleotides align to TRBD1. CDR3 length: 14 residues. Germline V gene data show CDR1 as LNHNV and CDR2 as YYDKDF (reference sequence). The ends lost 9 bases at V and 1 base at J; junction bases unmatched: 7.

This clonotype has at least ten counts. CDR3 region: CASTPSWGSSGNTIYF. The CDR3 DNA reads as TGTGCCAGCACCCCCTCCTGGGGAAGCTCTGGAAACACCATATATTTT. This chain connects TRBV6-5 to TRBJ1-3; the D is unclear. This CDR3 is 16 amino acids long. CDR1 MNHEY and CDR2 SVGAGI come from the germline V gene. V lost 7 bases, J lost 0 bases, and 16 bases lay in between.

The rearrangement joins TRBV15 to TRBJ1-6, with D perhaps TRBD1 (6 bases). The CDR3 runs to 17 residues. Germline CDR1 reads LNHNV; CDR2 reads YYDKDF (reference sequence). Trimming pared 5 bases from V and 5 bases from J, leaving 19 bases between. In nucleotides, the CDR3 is TGTGCCACCAGCCGCAAGACAGGACCGAGCAATAATTCACCCCTCCACTTT. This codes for CATSRKTGPSNNSPLHF.

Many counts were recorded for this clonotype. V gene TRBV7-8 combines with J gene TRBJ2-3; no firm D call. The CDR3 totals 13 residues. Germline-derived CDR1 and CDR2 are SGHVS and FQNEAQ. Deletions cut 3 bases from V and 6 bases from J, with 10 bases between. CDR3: CASSFQLGDTQYF. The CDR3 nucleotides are TGTGCCAGCAGCTTTCAGCTGGGGGATACGCAGTATTTT.

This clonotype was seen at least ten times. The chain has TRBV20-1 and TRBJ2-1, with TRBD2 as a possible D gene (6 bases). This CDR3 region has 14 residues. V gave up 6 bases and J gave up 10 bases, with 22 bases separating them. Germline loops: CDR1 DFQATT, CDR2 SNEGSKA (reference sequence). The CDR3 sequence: CSANRDSGALEQFF. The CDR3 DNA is TGCAGTGCAAACCGGGACTCCGGCGCGCTAGAGCAGTTCTTC.

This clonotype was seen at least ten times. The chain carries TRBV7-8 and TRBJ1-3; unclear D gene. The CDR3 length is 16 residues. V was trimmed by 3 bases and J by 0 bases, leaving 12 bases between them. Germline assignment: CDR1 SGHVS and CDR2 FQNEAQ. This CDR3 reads CASSFGRTNSGNTIYF. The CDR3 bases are TGTGCCAGCAGCTTCGGCAGAACTAACTCTGGAAACACCATATATTTT.